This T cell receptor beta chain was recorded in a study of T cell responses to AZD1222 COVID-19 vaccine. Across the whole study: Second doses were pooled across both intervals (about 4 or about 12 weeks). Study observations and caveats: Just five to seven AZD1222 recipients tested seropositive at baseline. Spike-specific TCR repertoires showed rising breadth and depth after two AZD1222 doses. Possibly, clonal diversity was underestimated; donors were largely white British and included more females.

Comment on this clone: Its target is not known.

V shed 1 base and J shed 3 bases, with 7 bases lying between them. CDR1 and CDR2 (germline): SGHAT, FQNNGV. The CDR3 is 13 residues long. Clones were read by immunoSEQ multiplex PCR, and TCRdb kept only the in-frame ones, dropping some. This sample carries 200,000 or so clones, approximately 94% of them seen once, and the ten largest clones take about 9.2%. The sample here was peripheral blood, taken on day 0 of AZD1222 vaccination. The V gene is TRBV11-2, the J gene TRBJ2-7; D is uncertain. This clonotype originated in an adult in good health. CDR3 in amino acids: CASSLVADYEQYF. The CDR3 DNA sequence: TGTGCCAGCAGCTTAGTGGCGGACTACGAGCAGTACTTC.